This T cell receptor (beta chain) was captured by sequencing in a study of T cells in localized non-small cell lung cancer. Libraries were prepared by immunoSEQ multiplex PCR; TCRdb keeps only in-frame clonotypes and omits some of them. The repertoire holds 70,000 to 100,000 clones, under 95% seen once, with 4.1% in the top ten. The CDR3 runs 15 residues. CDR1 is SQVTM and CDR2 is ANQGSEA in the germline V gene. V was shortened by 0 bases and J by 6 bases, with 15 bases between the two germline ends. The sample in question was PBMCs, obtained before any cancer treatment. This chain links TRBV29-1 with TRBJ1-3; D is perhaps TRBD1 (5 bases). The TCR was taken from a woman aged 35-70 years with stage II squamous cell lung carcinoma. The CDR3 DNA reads TGCAGCGTTGAAGATTGGCAGGGCATCCAAAACACCATATATTTT. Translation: CSVEDWQGIQNTIYF.